This paragraph covers one TCR beta chain sequence. The sample comes from a study of T cell clones after liver transplantation. Study in general: Standard immunosuppression, with no induction, continued until 12-24 months after transplant.

CDR1 and CDR2 (germline): SGHAT, FQNNGV. There are 14 residues in the CDR3. Trimming removed 5 bases from V and 9 bases from J, with 14 bases in between. Data came from immunoSEQ multiplex PCR; TCRdb stores just in-frame clones and leaves some out. The sample includes roughly 120,000 clones, roughly nine tenths of them seen just once. Sequenced here: CD4+ T cells from blood, sampled 12 months after liver transplant. This chain connects TRBV11-2 to TRBJ1-6; D gene uncertain. The receptor comes from a human patient who received a liver transplant. The T cells may come from the graft donor. CDR3 in amino acids: CASSPSSGVSPLHF. The CDR3 DNA sequence: TGTGCCAGCAGCCCATCGTCGGGAGTTTCACCCCTCCACTTT.